This is a list of T cell receptor beta chains from one sample in a study of blood T cell repertoires in COVID-19. Clones were read by immunoSEQ multiplex PCR, and TCRdb kept only the in-frame ones, dropping some. The sample records fewer than 500,000 clones, 85% to 90% being singletons. Sample: peripheral blood. All receptors derive from a man between 18 and 35 years old with COVID-19, enrolled during active disease. CDR3s include the opening cysteine and the closing phenylalanine or tryptophan. The D gene is left open where the match is weak. Some rows mark clone size as missing; the rest say once, few, many or name a class of expanded clone.

D gene	clone size	V gene	J gene	CDR3 protein	CDR3 DNA
TRBD1	once	TRBV7-9	TRBJ2-3	CASSVGQAPTQYF	TGTGCCAGCAGCGTAGGACAGGCCCCAACGCAGTATTTT
TRBD1	many	TRBV2	TRBJ1-4	CATATGLGEKLFF	TGTGCCACCGCGACAGGGTTGGGTGAAAAACTGTTTTTT
-	-	TRBV4-2	TRBJ2-1	CASSQDYYNEQFF	TGTGCCAGCAGCCAAGATTACTACAATGAGCAGTTCTTC
-	-	TRBV30	TRBJ2-7	CAWSVTGPHYEQYF	TGTGCCTGGAGTGTCACAGGCCCCCACTACGAGCAGTACTTC
-	-	TRBV3-1/TRBV3-2	TRBJ2-3	CASSQPGADTQYF	TGTGCCAGCAGCCAACCAGGGGCAGATACGCAGTATTTT
-	-	TRBV12-3/TRBV12-4	TRBJ1-2	CASSPQRGGYTF	TGTGCCAGCAGTCCCCAACGGGGTGGCTACACCTTC
-	-	TRBV12-3/TRBV12-4	TRBJ2-1	CASSPPYNEQFF	TGTGCCAGCAGCCCTCCCTACAATGAGCAGTTCTTC
-	-	TRBV18	TRBJ1-5	CASSQGFSNQPQHF	TGTGCCAGCTCACAGGGGTTTAGCAATCAGCCCCAGCATTTT
-	-	TRBV6-6	TRBJ2-7	CASSLYYTHRDTSYEQYF	TGTGCCAGCAGTCTCTACTACACGCACCGGGACACTAGCTACGAGCAGTACTTC
TRBD1	-	TRBV11-2	TRBJ2-5	CASSLWPRTGDQETQYF	TGTGCCAGCAGCTTATGGCCGAGGACAGGGGACCAAGAGACCCAGTACTTC
-	-	TRBV19	TRBJ2-7	CASSNPTGYYEQYF	TGTGCCAGTAGTAACCCCACGGGATACTACGAGCAGTACTTC
-	once	TRBV18	TRBJ1-1	CASSPSVNTEAFF	TGTGCCAGCTCACCTTCCGTGAACACTGAAGCTTTCTTT
TRBD2	-	TRBV3-1/TRBV3-2	TRBJ2-1	CASSHRDRPSGINEQFF	TGTGCCAGCAGCCACCGAGACAGACCTAGCGGGATCAATGAGCAGTTCTTC
TRBD1	-	TRBV29-1	TRBJ1-4	CSVEDSQGDEKLFF	TGCAGCGTTGAAGATTCACAGGGGGATGAAAAACTGTTTTTT
-	-	TRBV11-3	TRBJ2-2	CASRPQGSTGELFF	TGTGCCAGCAGACCCCAGGGTTCCACCGGGGAGCTGTTTTTT
-	-	TRBV19	TRBJ2-6	CASNGGLVTPGANVLTF	TGTGCCAGTAACGGGGGGCTCGTCACGCCTGGGGCCAACGTCCTGACTTTC
-	-	TRBV7-9	TRBJ2-4	CASSSKGGLDKNIQYF	TGTGCCAGCAGTTCAAAGGGGGGGTTGGACAAAAACATTCAGTACTTC
TRBD2	-	TRBV9	TRBJ2-4	CASSVTSTSGDIQYF	TGTGCCAGCAGCGTGACCTCGACTAGCGGGGATATTCAGTACTTC
-	-	TRBV18	TRBJ1-1	CASSPSVNMNTEAFF	TGTGCCAGCTCACCAAGTGTTAACATGAACACTGAAGCTTTCTTT
TRBD2	few	TRBV7-9	TRBJ2-1	CASSLAGGNNEQFF	TGTGCCAGCAGCTTAGCGGGAGGGAACAATGAGCAGTTCTTC
-	-	TRBV10-1	TRBJ2-1	CASSDGGQGYNEQFF	TGCGCCAGCAGTGACGGGGGGCAAGGGTACAATGAGCAGTTCTTC
-	-	TRBV27	TRBJ2-7	CASSLQGRSYEQYF	TGTGCCAGCAGTTTACAGGGAAGGTCCTACGAGCAGTACTTC
TRBD1	-	TRBV7-2	TRBJ2-2	CASSRTGETGELFF	TGTGCCAGCAGCAGGACAGGGGAGACCGGGGAGCTGTTTTTT
-	-	TRBV7-8	TRBJ1-3	CASRGGGEGNTIYF	TGTGCCAGCAGGGGTGGAGGCGAGGGAAACACCATATATTTT